The rows below give T cell receptor beta chains drawn from one sample of a study of CD8+CD57+ T cells in acquired aplastic anemia. TCRdb redid the calling of the reads with MiXCR, one entry per CDR3 protein. Among about 160,000 distinct CDR3 sequences listed, under 55% were seen once. The sequenced material came from sorted CD4+, CD8+, or CD8+CD57+ T cells (not recorded which) from PBMCs. The receptor source for this set is a human donor with aplastic anemia. The CDR3 runs from the conserved cysteine through the conserved F or W. Each record gives: clone size, J gene, V gene, D gene, CDR3 DNA, CDR3 protein. A D gene is named only where the DNA matches it firmly. Rows give clone size only sometimes, using once, few, many, or a class for an expanded clone.

abundance: NA
j_gene: TRBJ2-7
v_gene: TRBV7-3
d_gene: TRBD2
CDR3nt: TGTGCCAGCAGCACCCCCGAACTAGCGGGGGGTCTCAACGAGCAGTACTTC
CDR3aa: CASSTPELAGGLNEQYF

abundance: NA
j_gene: TRBJ1-2
v_gene: TRBV19
d_gene: TRBD1
CDR3nt: TGTGCCAGTACCTTACAGACAGGGCAAGGTGGCTACACCTTC
CDR3aa: CASTLQTGQGGYTF

abundance: NA
j_gene: TRBJ2-2
v_gene: TRBV2
d_gene: TRBD2
CDR3nt: TGTGCCAGCAGAACCCCCGGGACTAGCTCCGGGGAGCTGTTTTTT
CDR3aa: CASRTPGTSSGELFF

abundance: NA
j_gene: TRBJ1-5
v_gene: TRBV10-1
d_gene: NA
CDR3nt: TGCGCCAGCCCCCCCCCCCACAAGACAGATCTTAGCAATCAGCCCCAGCATTTT
CDR3aa: CASPPPHKTDLSNQPQHF

abundance: many
j_gene: TRBJ2-1
v_gene: TRBV3-1
d_gene: NA
CDR3nt: TGTGCCAGCAGCCCTGGCTTCGGGAATGAGCAGTTCTTC
CDR3aa: CASSPGFGNEQFF

abundance: NA
j_gene: TRBJ2-3
v_gene: TRBV24-1
d_gene: NA
CDR3nt: TGTGCCACCAGTGATGGGACCGTTAGCACAGATACGCAGTATTTT
CDR3aa: CATSDGTVSTDTQYF

abundance: NA
j_gene: TRBJ1-2
v_gene: TRBV12-3/TRBV12-4
d_gene: NA
CDR3nt: TGTGCCAGCAGTTTCTCAAACTATGGCTACACCTTC
CDR3aa: CASSFSNYGYTF

abundance: NA
j_gene: TRBJ1-6
v_gene: TRBV28
d_gene: NA
CDR3nt: TGTGCCAGCAGCTTGGACATTAATTCACCCCTCCACTTT
CDR3aa: CASSLDINSPLHF

abundance: NA
j_gene: TRBJ2-7
v_gene: TRBV20-1
d_gene: NA
CDR3nt: TGCAGTGCTAGAGTTGGGGGACTTTCCCTTGGGGAGCAGTACTTC
CDR3aa: CSARVGGLSLGEQYF

abundance: NA
j_gene: TRBJ2-3
v_gene: TRBV19
d_gene: NA
CDR3nt: TGTGCCAGTAGTCATTACACAGATACGCAGTATTTT
CDR3aa: CASSHYTDTQYF

abundance: NA
j_gene: TRBJ1-2
v_gene: TRBV25-1
d_gene: TRBD1
CDR3nt: TGTGCCAGCAGTGAATGGGCAGGGGGCTTTTATGGCTACACCTTC
CDR3aa: CASSEWAGGFYGYTF

abundance: NA
j_gene: TRBJ1-4
v_gene: TRBV7-9
d_gene: NA
CDR3nt: TGTGCCAGCAGCCTCGCCCGGGGGAGGGAAAAACTGTTTTTT
CDR3aa: CASSLARGREKLFF

abundance: many
j_gene: TRBJ2-5
v_gene: TRBV10-3
d_gene: NA
CDR3nt: TGTGCCATCAGTGAGTCGAGTCAGGCCCAAGAGACCCAGTACTTC
CDR3aa: CAISESSQAQETQYF

abundance: many
j_gene: TRBJ2-1
v_gene: TRBV7-9
d_gene: NA
CDR3nt: TGTGCCAGCAGCCCCCTGGGGGGCGCAGTCGGTGAGCAGTTCTTC
CDR3aa: CASSPLGGAVGEQFF

abundance: once
j_gene: TRBJ1-6
v_gene: TRBV15
d_gene: NA
CDR3nt: TGTGCCACCAGCAGAATAGTACAGGGCAAATCACCCCTCCACTTT
CDR3aa: CATSRIVQGKSPLHF

abundance: few
j_gene: TRBJ2-4
v_gene: TRBV5-1
d_gene: TRBD2
CDR3nt: TGCGCCAGCAGCTTGGGGGGACTAGCGGGAGAATCGGACATTCAGTACTTC
CDR3aa: CASSLGGLAGESDIQYF

abundance: many
j_gene: TRBJ1-1
v_gene: TRBV7-3
d_gene: NA
CDR3nt: TGTGCCAGCAGCCTCCTTGGGGTCAGAACAGAAGCTTTCTTT
CDR3aa: CASSLLGVRTEAFF

abundance: few
j_gene: TRBJ2-1
v_gene: TRBV19
d_gene: TRBD2
CDR3nt: TGTGCCAGTAGCCACGGACTAGAGCCTTACAATGAGCAGTTCTTC
CDR3aa: CASSHGLEPYNEQFF

abundance: many
j_gene: TRBJ1-1
v_gene: TRBV5-6
d_gene: TRBD1
CDR3nt: TGTGCCAGCAGGGAAACAGGGGTAAACACTGAAGCTTTCTTT
CDR3aa: CASRETGVNTEAFF

abundance: many
j_gene: TRBJ1-3
v_gene: TRBV3-1
d_gene: NA
CDR3nt: TGTGCCAGCAGCCTCGACAACTCCGTCGGAAACACCATATATTTT
CDR3aa: CASSLDNSVGNTIYF

abundance: few
j_gene: TRBJ1-2
v_gene: TRBV24-1
d_gene: TRBD1
CDR3nt: TGTGCCACCAGTGATCCGGGACAGGCCTACTATGGCTACACCTTC
CDR3aa: CATSDPGQAYYGYTF

abundance: many
j_gene: TRBJ2-5
v_gene: TRBV5-8
d_gene: NA
CDR3nt: TGTGCCAGCAGCTTGTGGGGGCGCGTCCAAGAGACCCAGTACTTC
CDR3aa: CASSLWGRVQETQYF

abundance: NA
j_gene: TRBJ2-3
v_gene: TRBV11-2
d_gene: TRBD2
CDR3nt: TGTGCCAGCAGCCCCCTGACTAGCGCCTACACAGATACGCAGTATTTT
CDR3aa: CASSPLTSAYTDTQYF

abundance: NA
j_gene: TRBJ1-1
v_gene: TRBV9
d_gene: TRBD1
CDR3nt: TGTGCCAGCACGTTAGGACAGGGGAACACTGAAGCTTTCTTT
CDR3aa: CASTLGQGNTEAFF

abundance: NA
j_gene: TRBJ1-5
v_gene: TRBV19
d_gene: TRBD1
CDR3nt: TGTGCCAGTAGTAACCGGGACAGGGGGAGCAATCAGCCCCAGCATTTT
CDR3aa: CASSNRDRGSNQPQHF

abundance: NA
j_gene: TRBJ2-7
v_gene: TRBV6-1
d_gene: TRBD2
CDR3nt: TGTGCCAGCAGTGAAACGGCTAGCGGGCTTCCCTACGAGCAGTACTTC
CDR3aa: CASSETASGLPYEQYF

abundance: many
j_gene: TRBJ2-7
v_gene: TRBV6-5
d_gene: TRBD2
CDR3nt: TGTGCCAGCAGTTTAGCGGGAGCCCGCTACGAGCAGTACTTC
CDR3aa: CASSLAGARYEQYF

abundance: many
j_gene: TRBJ2-7
v_gene: TRBV19
d_gene: NA
CDR3nt: TGTGCCAGTAGTCCACAGGACCAGGCCGACGAGCAGTACTTC
CDR3aa: CASSPQDQADEQYF

abundance: many
j_gene: TRBJ2-3
v_gene: TRBV7-2
d_gene: TRBD2
CDR3nt: TGTGCCAGCAGGGTAGGACTAGGGACAGATACGCAGTATTTT
CDR3aa: CASRVGLGTDTQYF

abundance: once
j_gene: TRBJ2-2
v_gene: TRBV7-9
d_gene: NA
CDR3nt: TGTGCCAGCAGACTGCCGACGACGGCCGGGGAGCTGTTTTTT
CDR3aa: CASRLPTTAGELFF

abundance: many
j_gene: TRBJ2-2
v_gene: TRBV9
d_gene: NA
CDR3nt: TGTGCCAGCAGCGTATCCGGAGGAGGGGGCAGGACCGGGGAGCTGTTTTTT
CDR3aa: CASSVSGGGGRTGELFF

abundance: many
j_gene: TRBJ2-1
v_gene: TRBV19
d_gene: TRBD1
CDR3nt: TGTGCCAGTAGTATATTGAAAACAGGGGGCTTTATAAATGAGCAGTTCTTC
CDR3aa: CASSILKTGGFINEQFF

abundance: NA
j_gene: TRBJ2-7
v_gene: TRBV10-3
d_gene: NA
CDR3nt: TGTGCCATCAGTGAGCAAGGCTCCTACGAGCAGTACTTC
CDR3aa: CAISEQGSYEQYF

abundance: NA
j_gene: TRBJ1-1
v_gene: TRBV19
d_gene: NA
CDR3nt: TGTGCCAGTAGTCCAGTGGTCTCTAACACTGAAGCTTTCTTT
CDR3aa: CASSPVVSNTEAFF

abundance: many
j_gene: TRBJ2-3
v_gene: TRBV12-3/TRBV12-4
d_gene: NA
CDR3nt: TGTGCCAGCAGTCCATATAGCGGCACAGATACGCAGTATTTT
CDR3aa: CASSPYSGTDTQYF

abundance: NA
j_gene: TRBJ2-2
v_gene: TRBV2
d_gene: TRBD1
CDR3nt: TGTGCCAGCGTGGGGACAGCAGGGGGCTGCCGGGGAGCTGTTTTT
CDR3aa: CASVGTAGGCRGAVF

abundance: many
j_gene: TRBJ2-7
v_gene: TRBV19
d_gene: TRBD1
CDR3nt: TGTGCCAGTAGTACCCGCGGACAGGGGAGCTCCTACGAGCAGTACTTC
CDR3aa: CASSTRGQGSSYEQYF

abundance: many
j_gene: TRBJ2-7
v_gene: TRBV7-9
d_gene: TRBD2
CDR3nt: TGTGCCAGCAGCTTAGTAGGGGGTAGCGGGGCCCTGGGCTCCTACGAGCAGTACTTC
CDR3aa: CASSLVGGSGALGSYEQYF

abundance: NA
j_gene: TRBJ1-3
v_gene: TRBV28
d_gene: NA
CDR3nt: TGTGCCGTGCGGTTTGGAAACACCATATATTTT
CDR3aa: CAVRFGNTIYF

abundance: NA
j_gene: TRBJ1-5
v_gene: TRBV24-1
d_gene: NA
CDR3nt: TGTGCCACCAGTGATCTACATCGAGGTCAGCCCCAGCATTTT
CDR3aa: CATSDLHRGQPQHF

abundance: once
j_gene: TRBJ2-1
v_gene: TRBV9
d_gene: TRBD2
CDR3nt: TGTGCCAGCAGCGTAGGGGGGCAAGGGACTAGCGGGAGTCCGGTCTTC
CDR3aa: CASSVGGQGTSGSPVF

abundance: NA
j_gene: TRBJ1-2
v_gene: TRBV30
d_gene: TRBD1
CDR3nt: TGTGCCTGGAGTGCTCGGGACAGGAGAGGCTACACCTTC
CDR3aa: CAWSARDRRGYTF

abundance: NA
j_gene: TRBJ2-7
v_gene: TRBV7-8
d_gene: NA
CDR3nt: TGTGCCAGCACCTTGAGTCCCATCCTAGCGGGACAGGGTGAGCAGTACTTC
CDR3aa: CASTLSPILAGQGEQYF

abundance: NA
j_gene: TRBJ1-4
v_gene: TRBV20-1
d_gene: NA
CDR3nt: TGCAGTGCTAGGTCGGGGACAACTAATGAAAAACTGTTTTTT
CDR3aa: CSARSGTTNEKLFF

abundance: NA
j_gene: TRBJ1-3
v_gene: TRBV10-1
d_gene: TRBD1
CDR3nt: TGCGCCAGCACCTCAAGGGGGCAGCCCTCTGGAAACACCATATATTTT
CDR3aa: CASTSRGQPSGNTIYF

abundance: NA
j_gene: TRBJ2-4
v_gene: TRBV6-4
d_gene: TRBD1
CDR3nt: TGTGCCAGCAGTGACTATAGACAGGGGGCGGGATGGCACATTCAGTACTTC
CDR3aa: CASSDYRQGAGWHIQYF

abundance: NA
j_gene: TRBJ2-1
v_gene: TRBV10-3
d_gene: TRBD2
CDR3nt: TGTGCCGCCACAGGCTCGGGAGGGTACAATGAGCAGTTCTTC
CDR3aa: CAATGSGGYNEQFF

abundance: NA
j_gene: TRBJ1-3
v_gene: TRBV19
d_gene: NA
CDR3nt: TGTGCCAGTAATGTCTTACCAGGTTCTGGAAACACCATATATTTT
CDR3aa: CASNVLPGSGNTIYF

abundance: many
j_gene: TRBJ1-1
v_gene: TRBV6-1
d_gene: NA
CDR3nt: TGTGCCAGCAGCCCGCACGCGACGGTGAACACTGAAGCTTTCTTT
CDR3aa: CASSPHATVNTEAFF

abundance: many
j_gene: TRBJ1-1
v_gene: TRBV28
d_gene: NA
CDR3nt: TGTGCCAGCAGCGAGGGAGAAAAAGCTTTCTTT
CDR3aa: CASSEGEKAFF